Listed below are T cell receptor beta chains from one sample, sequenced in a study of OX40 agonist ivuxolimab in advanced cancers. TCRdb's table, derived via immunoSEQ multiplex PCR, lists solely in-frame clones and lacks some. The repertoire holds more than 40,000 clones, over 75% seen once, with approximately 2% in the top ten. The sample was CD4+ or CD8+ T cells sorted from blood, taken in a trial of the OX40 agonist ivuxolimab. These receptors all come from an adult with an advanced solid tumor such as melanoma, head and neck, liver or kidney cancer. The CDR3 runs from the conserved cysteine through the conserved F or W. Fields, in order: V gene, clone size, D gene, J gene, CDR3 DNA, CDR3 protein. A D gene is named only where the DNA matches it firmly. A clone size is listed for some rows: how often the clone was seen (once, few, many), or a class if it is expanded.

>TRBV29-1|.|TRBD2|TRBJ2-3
TGCAGCGTTGAAGATTGGACTAGCGGGGGTACAGATACGCAGTATTTT
CSVEDWTSGGTDTQYF
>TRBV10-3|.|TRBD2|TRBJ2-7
TGTGCCATCAGACTCACTAGCGGACTGTCCTACGAGCAGTACTTC
CAIRLTSGLSYEQYF
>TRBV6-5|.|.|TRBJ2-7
TGTGCCAGCAGTTACTCGGGTGGGTTCGTCGGCTACGAGCAGTACTTC
CASSYSGGFVGYEQYF
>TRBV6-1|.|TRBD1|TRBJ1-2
TGTGCCAGCAGTGAGGAACGTCGAGTACAGGGGTATGGCTACACCTTC
CASSEERRVQGYGYTF
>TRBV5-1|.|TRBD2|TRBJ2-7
TGCGCCAGCAGACAAAGCGGGGATTCCTACGAGCAGTACTTC
CASRQSGDSYEQYF
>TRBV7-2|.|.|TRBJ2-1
TGTGCCAGCAGCTCCCACCCTGTCGTCAATGAGCAGTTCTTC
CASSSHPVVNEQFF
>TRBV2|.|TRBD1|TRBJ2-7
TGTGCCAGCAGGGTACCTCGGGACAGGGTCTACGAGCAGTACTTC
CASRVPRDRVYEQYF
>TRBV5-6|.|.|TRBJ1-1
TGTGCCAGCAGCTTGGGTGTTTTTGGGTCTGAAGCTTTCTTT
CASSLGVFGSEAFF
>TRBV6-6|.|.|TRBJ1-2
TGTGCCAGCCGGACAGTGGGATATTATGGCTACACCTTC
CASRTVGYYGYTF
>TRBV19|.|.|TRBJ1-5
TGTGCCAGTAATGCTCGGCGGGGTCAGGGTCAGCCCCAGCATTTT
CASNARRGQGQPQHF
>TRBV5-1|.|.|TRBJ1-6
TGCGCCAGCGGCAGGGGAGAGGGGAATAATTCACCCCTCCACTTT
CASGRGEGNNSPLHF
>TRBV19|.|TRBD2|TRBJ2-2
TGTGCCAGTAGTCGGAATAGCGGGGGGGTGAACACCGGGGAGCTGTTTTTT
CASSRNSGGVNTGELFF
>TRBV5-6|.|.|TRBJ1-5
TGTGCCAGCAGCTCTTGGGGGAGAAGCGGCAATCAGCCCCAGCATTTT
CASSSWGRSGNQPQHF
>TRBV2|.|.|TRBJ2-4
TGTGCCAGCAGCCGACAGTTAGCCAAAAACATTCAGTACTTC
CASSRQLAKNIQYF
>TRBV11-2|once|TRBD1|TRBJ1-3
TGTGCCAGCAGCTTGGGACAGCCAACGCTCTCTGGAAACACCATATATTTT
CASSLGQPTLSGNTIYF
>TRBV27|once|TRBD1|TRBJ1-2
TGTGCCAGCAGTTTATTGGGGACAGAGTGGGGTGGCTACACCTTC
CASSLLGTEWGGYTF
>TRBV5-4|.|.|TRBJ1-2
TGTGCCAGCAGGATGACGTTAGGGGTCGTTGGCTACACCTTC
CASRMTLGVVGYTF
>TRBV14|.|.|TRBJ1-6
TGTGCCAGCACCTCCGGGGACACTAATTCACCCCTCCACTTT
CASTSGDTNSPLHF
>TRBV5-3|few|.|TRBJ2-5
TGTGCCAGAAGCTTGGTGGCGGGGGGACAGGGATTCCAAGAGACCCAGTACTTC
CARSLVAGGQGFQETQYF
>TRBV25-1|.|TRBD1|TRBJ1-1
TGTGCCAGCAGTAGCCAAGGGGGCCGGACTGAAGCTTTCTTT
CASSSQGGRTEAFF
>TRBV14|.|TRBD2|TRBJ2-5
TGTGCCAGCAGCCTCATCCCCTTTGCGGGGGGAGGGCAAGAGACCCAGTACTTC
CASSLIPFAGGGQETQYF
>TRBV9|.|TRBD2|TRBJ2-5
TGTGCCAGCAGCGTAGGGAGGGACGGACTAGCGGGGGGGCGAGAGACCCAGTACTTC
CASSVGRDGLAGGRETQYF
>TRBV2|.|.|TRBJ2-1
TGTGCCAGCAGTCTAACAGCCTGGGATTCCTCCTACAATGAGCAGTTCTTC
CASSLTAWDSSYNEQFF
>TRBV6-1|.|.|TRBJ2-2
TGTGCCAGCAGGGAGGGGCCGGGCACCGGGGAGCTGTTTTTT
CASREGPGTGELFF
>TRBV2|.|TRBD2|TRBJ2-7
TGTGCCAGCAGTCGGGGGGGCTACGAGCAGTACTTC
CASSRGGYEQYF
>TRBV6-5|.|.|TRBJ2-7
TGTGCCAGCAGCCGAGGTGGGTTATCCTACGAGCAGTACTTC
CASSRGGLSYEQYF
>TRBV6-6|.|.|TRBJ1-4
TGTGCCAGCATATGGGGGGGTTTGGATGAAAAACTGTTTTTT
CASIWGGLDEKLFF
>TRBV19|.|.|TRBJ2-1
TGTGCCAGTAGTGTACAGGGTAATGAGCAGTTCTTC
CASSVQGNEQFF
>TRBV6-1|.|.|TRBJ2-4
TGTGCCAGCAGTGAATCTGCAGACATTCAGTACTTC
CASSESADIQYF
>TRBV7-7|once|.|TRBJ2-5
TGTGCTAGCAGCTTACGGGGGGAGACCCAGTACTTC
CASSLRGETQYF
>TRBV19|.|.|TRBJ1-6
TGTGCCACTCGTTTTGATAATTCACCCCTCCACTTT
CATRFDNSPLHF
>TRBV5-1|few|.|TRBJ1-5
TGCGCCAGCAGCTTTGGGGATCAGCCCCAGCATTTT
CASSFGDQPQHF
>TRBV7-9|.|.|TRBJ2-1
TGTGCCAGCAGCTTAGCCCGGGGAACCTACAATGAGCAGTTCTTC
CASSLARGTYNEQFF
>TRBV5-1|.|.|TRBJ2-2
TGCGCCAGCAGCTTAGACAGACTCACCGGGGAGCTGTTTTTT
CASSLDRLTGELFF
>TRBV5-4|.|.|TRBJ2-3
TGTGCCAGCAGCTTGGCCCGGGGGTCCGGCACAGATACGCAGTATTTT
CASSLARGSGTDTQYF
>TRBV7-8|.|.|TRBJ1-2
TGTGCCAGCAGTACCCACCAGGGGAGAGACTATGGCTACACCTTC
CASSTHQGRDYGYTF
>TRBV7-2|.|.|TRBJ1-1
TGTGCCAGCAGCATCAAGGGGCAGGGTGGAACTGAAGCTTTCTTT
CASSIKGQGGTEAFF
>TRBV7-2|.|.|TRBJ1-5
TGTGCCAGCAGCTTACAGGGTGATAGCAATCAGCCCCAGCATTTT
CASSLQGDSNQPQHF
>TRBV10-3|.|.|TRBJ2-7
TGTGCCATCAGAAGCGACTCCTACGAGCAGTACTTC
CAIRSDSYEQYF
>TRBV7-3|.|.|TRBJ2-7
TGTGCCAGCAGCCCCGACGGGAGCTCCTACGAGCAGTACTTC
CASSPDGSSYEQYF
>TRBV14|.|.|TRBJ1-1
TGTGCCAGCAGCCACAGGGGACCGAACACTGAAGCTTTCTTT
CASSHRGPNTEAFF
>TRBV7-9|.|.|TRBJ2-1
TGTGCCAGCAGCTTAGTCGGGGGCGAAACGGGCAATGAGCAGTTCTTC
CASSLVGGETGNEQFF
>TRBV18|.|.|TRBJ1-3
TGTGCCAGCTCACCAAGGGACATTCCTGGAAACACCATATATTTT
CASSPRDIPGNTIYF
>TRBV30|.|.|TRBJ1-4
TGTGCCTGGAGGAGGGCCATTCAGGGAGGGGAAAAACTGTTTTTT
CAWRRAIQGGEKLFF
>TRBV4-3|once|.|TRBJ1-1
TGCGCCAGCAGCCAAGATATTGGGAACACTGAAGCTTTCTTT
CASSQDIGNTEAFF
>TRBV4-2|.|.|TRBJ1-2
TGTGCCAGCAGCCAAGAGATGATCTTCACCTATGGCTACACCTTC
CASSQEMIFTYGYTF
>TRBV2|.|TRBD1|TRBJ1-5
TGTGCCAGCAGAGAGACAGGGGATCAGCCCCAGCATTTT
CASRETGDQPQHF
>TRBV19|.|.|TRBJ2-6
TGTGCCAGTAGTAGATCCAGGGAGGTGGCAGAAGTCCTGACTTTC
CASSRSREVAEVLTF
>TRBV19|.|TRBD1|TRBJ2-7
TGTGCCAGCCGGGACAGGGAAAGGGACGAGCAGTACTTC
CASRDRERDEQYF
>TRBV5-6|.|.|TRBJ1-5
TGTGCCAGCAGCTTGATGACGGCTAATCAGCCCCAGCATTTT
CASSLMTANQPQHF
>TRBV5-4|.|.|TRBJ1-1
TGTGCCAGCAGCTTGGCCATAGTTGGGGGCACTGAAACTTTCTTT
CASSLAIVGGTETFF
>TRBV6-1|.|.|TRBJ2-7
TGTGCCAGCAGTGATGACATTTACGAGCAGTACTTC
CASSDDIYEQYF
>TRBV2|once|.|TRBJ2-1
TGTGCCAGCAGTGGCCAGGGATGGGGCCCTCACAATGAGCAGTTCTTC
CASSGQGWGPHNEQFF